Listed below are T cell receptor beta chains from one sample, sequenced in a study of response to subunit inactivated influenza vaccine. Each CDR3 protein gets one entry after TCRdb re-called the RT-PCR reads with MiXCR. The sample holds about 700,000 distinct CDR3 sequences, less than 15% seen once. Specimen: PBMCs from blood, collected around 14 days before vaccination. The receptors were gathered from a man in his fifties or sixties who received an inactivated influenza vaccine. CDR3s leave out the opening cysteine and the closing phenylalanine or tryptophan.

len	v_gene	CDR3aa
13	TRBV2	ASSEAPADTGELF
14	TRBV24-1	ATSDLPGSHTGELF
12	TRBV6-2/TRBV6-3	ASKSRDRWNEQF
11	TRBV5-1	ASSLRLGYEQF
11	TRBV20-1	SESDMSYNEQF
11	TRBV6-5	ASSYAEGYEQY
11	TRBV29-1	SVESRLERGYT
11	TRBV7-2	ASSRGVNNEQF
11	TRBV3-1	ASSPTANQPQH
13	TRBV10-3	AISRGGTSGNTIY
14	TRBV4-2	ASSQDEGVGKNIQY
12	TRBV6-1	ASGGQPSYSPLH
14	TRBV5-1	ASSLGDPRDGYGYT
12	TRBV20-1	SAMRGSLLEKLF
12	TRBV5-5	ASSWSDMNTEAF
10	TRBV13	ASRRPGETQY
17	TRBV5-1	ASSLEGIGRGAPTDTQY
10	TRBV20-1	SAMSLVDEQY
9	TRBV6-5	ASSFGPEQF
12	TRBV7-2	ASSLVSAGNEQY
15	TRBV5-1	ASSWGASPGSTGELF
13	TRBV7-9	ASSLDQGGYHEQY
13	TRBV19	ASSINWQGKNIQY
12	TRBV6-5	ASSYASLGTEAF